The entry below gives a single T cell receptor (beta chain) sequence along with its context. This CDR3 spans 12 amino acids. Per the germline V gene, CDR1 is SGDLS and CDR2 is YYNGEE. Trimming took off 3 bases at V and 8 bases at J, with 11 bases between the two ends. This sample is drawn from a study of CD8 T cells in Susac syndrome. An input of 0.5 to 1 ug of RNA was subjected to reverse transcription using random hexamers. TCRdb reprocessed the immunoSEQ multiplex PCR reads with MiXCR, giving one entry per CDR3 protein. The sample yields 27,000 or so distinct CDR3 sequences, 85% to 95% seen once. TEMRA cells were enriched by FACS, while CD8+ and CD4+ T cells were obtained through a negative isolation that was performed magnetically.

The TCR was taken from a human donor in good health. The source material was CD8+ T cells from PBMCs. J is TRBJ1-1 and V is TRBV9; D possibly corresponds to TRBD1 (5 bases). CDR3 loop: CASSEGTGEAFF. The CDR3 region has the DNA TGTGCCAGCAGCGAAGGGACGGGCGAAGCTTTCTTT.